The rows below give T cell receptor beta chains drawn from one sample of a study of T cell responses to AZD1222 COVID-19 vaccine. Measured with immunoSEQ multiplex PCR; TCRdb has only the in-frame clones, and not every one. The table records approximately 90,000 clones, 90% of them present only once. Sequences were derived from peripheral blood, sampled on day 0 of AZD1222 vaccination. These TCRs come from an adult in good health. The CDR3 runs from the conserved cysteine through the conserved F or W. A D gene is named only where the DNA matches it firmly. Size tells how often a clone was seen (once, few, many) or the class of an expanded clone, and some rows leave it out.

CASSQSSWGGSTEAFF | TGTGCCAGCAGCCAAAGCTCTTGGGGAGGGAGCACTGAAGCTTTCTTT | TRBJ1-1 | . | . | TRBV3-1/TRBV3-2
CASSTRDRDEKLFF | TGTGCCAGCAGCACAAGGGACAGGGATGAAAAACTGTTTTTT | TRBJ1-4 | TRBD1 | . | TRBV9
CSVTGTGNSGYTF | TGCAGCGTGACCGGGACAGGGAACAGCGGCTACACCTTC | TRBJ1-2 | TRBD1 | . | TRBV29-1
CAWSQGEGQPQHF | TGTGCCTGGAGCCAGGGAGAAGGTCAGCCCCAGCATTTT | TRBJ1-5 | . | . | TRBV30
CSASDRRNQPQHF | TGCAGTGCTAGTGACAGGCGAAATCAGCCCCAGCATTTT | TRBJ1-5 | . | . | TRBV20-1
CASSDRGYGYTF | TGTGCCAGCAGCGACAGGGGGTATGGCTACACCTTC | TRBJ1-2 | TRBD1 | . | TRBV28
CASSIGQDYGYTF | TGTGCCAGTAGTATTGGACAAGACTATGGCTACACCTTC | TRBJ1-2 | . | . | TRBV19
CASIGQNSGNTIYF | TGTGCCAGCATCGGACAAAACTCTGGAAACACCATATATTTT | TRBJ1-3 | . | once | TRBV27
CASSPSGDTEAFF | TGCGCCAGCAGCCCCTCTGGGGACACTGAAGCTTTCTTT | TRBJ1-1 | . | . | TRBV5-1
CASSLGLAGSSYNEQFF | TGTGCCAGCAGTTTAGGCCTAGCGGGAAGCTCCTACAATGAGCAGTTCTTC | TRBJ2-1 | TRBD2 | . | TRBV28
CASSPSAGQGASYNEQFF | TGTGCCAGCAGCCCCTCAGCAGGTCAGGGGGCCTCCTACAATGAGCAGTTCTTC | TRBJ2-1 | TRBD1 | . | TRBV3-1/TRBV3-2
CASSTGWSSPLHF | TGTGCCAGCAGTACGGGGTGGAGTTCACCCCTCCACTTT | TRBJ1-6 | . | . | TRBV2
CASSFGSRGMDTEAFF | TGTGCCAGCAGTTTCGGGTCCCGGGGGATGGACACTGAAGCTTTCTTT | TRBJ1-1 | . | . | TRBV28
CASSPWTTGSGSGNTIYF | TGTGCCAGCTCACCCTGGACCACAGGAAGCGGCTCTGGAAACACCATATATTTT | TRBJ1-3 | . | . | TRBV18
CASKSPGSYEQYF | TGTGCCAGCAAAAGCCCGGGCTCCTACGAGCAGTACTTC | TRBJ2-7 | . | . | TRBV6-5
CASSETEPGIRVTEAFF | TGTGCCAGCAGTGAGACCGAACCGGGTATTCGGGTCACTGAAGCTTTCTTT | TRBJ1-1 | . | . | TRBV6-1
CASSQDEGYQETQYF | TGTGCCAGCAGCCAAGACGAAGGGTACCAAGAGACCCAGTACTTC | TRBJ2-5 | . | . | TRBV3-1/TRBV3-2
CASSNLAGGPGEQFF | TGTGCCAGCAGCAACCTAGCGGGAGGGCCGGGTGAGCAGTTCTTC | TRBJ2-1 | TRBD2 | . | TRBV9
CASSHDMNTEAFF | TGTGCCAGCAGCCATGACATGAACACTGAAGCTTTCTTT | TRBJ1-1 | . | . | TRBV13
CASSRLAGAIEQYF | TGTGCCAGCAGCCGACTAGCGGGAGCGATCGAGCAGTACTTC | TRBJ2-7 | TRBD2 | . | TRBV28
CASSQVGSGNTIYF | TGTGCCAGCAGCCAAGTAGGGTCTGGAAACACCATATATTTT | TRBJ1-3 | . | . | TRBV3-1/TRBV3-2
CAISDLRGSREAFF | TGTGCCATCAGTGATCTCCGGGGCTCAAGGGAAGCTTTCTTT | TRBJ1-1 | . | . | TRBV10-3
CASSLDPDRAGGYTF | TGCGCCAGCAGCTTAGACCCCGACAGGGCGGGTGGCTACACCTTC | TRBJ1-2 | TRBD1 | . | TRBV5-1
CASSPGLALYNEQFF | TGTGCCAGCAGCCCAGGACTAGCTCTTTACAATGAGCAGTTCTTC | TRBJ2-1 | TRBD2 | . | TRBV14
CASGSGERGGYEQYF | TGTGCCAGCGGGTCAGGGGAGCGGGGAGGGTACGAGCAGTACTTC | TRBJ2-7 | . | . | TRBV28
CASSDTTRGVRDEQFF | TGTGCCAGTAGCGATACTACACGTGGAGTTCGCGATGAGCAGTTCTTC | TRBJ2-1 | . | . | TRBV19